This T cell receptor (beta chain) comes out of a study of T cell clones after liver transplantation (dated by TCRdb to between 2018 and 2020). As for the study more broadly: The samples were obtained from ITN030ST, a randomized trial that attempted immunosuppression withdrawal within 2 years after liver transplantation. After a pre-transplant mixed lymphocyte reaction, TCRbeta sequencing was used to pinpoint donor-reactive T cell clones, which were subsequently tracked in post-transplant blood. As an antigen-independent comparator for the donor-reactive sequences, third party-reactive TCRbeta sequences from pre-transplant MLRs were identified as well. Of the eight recipients, three were HCV-positive, while the remaining recipients had been transplanted for non-autoimmune, non-viral indications. The subjects received no induction therapy and were kept on standard immunosuppression until randomization at 12-24 months post-transplant. Tolerance was defined as complete withdrawal of immunosuppression for at least one year without a rise in liver enzymes beyond twice the upper limit of normal. Blood samples were collected pre-transplant, pre-randomization before withdrawal, and post-randomization after either complete withdrawal or failed withdrawal. The study cohort included 8 liver transplant recipients, of whom 3 were classified as tolerant and 5 as non-tolerant.

The sample's time point label is to be understood as: pre-transplant. Unstimulated PBMCs, after thawing, were stained for CD3, CD4 and CD8 and then FACS-sorted into CD3+CD4+ and CD3+CD8+ populations. Each of the 8 studied subjects was randomized to immunosuppression withdrawal. The Qiagen DNeasy Blood and Tissue Kit was used for isolation of genomic DNA. The investigation overall reported the following: In two subjects, low numbers of available donor cells limited the measurable donor-reactive repertoire. Donor-reactive sequences declined more than third party-reactive ones, suggesting partial antigen-specific deletion unrelated to withdrawal success. Circulating donor-reactive CD4 TCRbeta sequences fell significantly post-transplant in most of the 8 subjects, irrespective of tolerance or HCV status. Because of small, heterogeneous patient numbers and non-standardized post-transplant time points, the conclusions were only preliminary. When repertoire turnover was accounted for, significantly reduced detection of donor-reactive sequences was found in 7 of 8 subjects for CD4 and in 8 of 8 subjects for CD8. Because allograft tissue specimens were not available, migration of donor-reactive T cells into the graft, rather than deletion, may have occurred.

From the cysteine up to the phenylalanine, the CDR3 has a length of 14 residues. The only DNA kept is the CDR3, 42 bases in frame from the first base. Deletion took 5 bases off V and 2 bases off J, with a span of 12 bases between the germline ends. The germline V gene sets CDR1 to SGHTA and CDR2 to FQGNSA. Note on this clone: No cognate antigen has been identified for it. Base qualities were left out, and no much larger clone turns up one base away.

Frozen genomic DNA underwent high-throughput TCRbeta CDR3 sequencing by immunoSEQ, including PCR amplification, mapping, bias correction and internal controls. For the original study's pipeline: Only productive rearrangements were retained, and each unique TCRbeta sequence was defined by its CDR3 nucleotide sequence together with its V and J gene. Donor-reactive sequences required at least 5-fold expansion in CFSE-low cells versus unstimulated pre-transplant cells and at least 0.01% frequency. Minimum frequency thresholds were set for each subject on the basis of the unstimulated sample with the lowest template count, so that a detection power of at least 90% was ensured. Repertoire turnover was measured by Jensen-Shannon divergence between the top 1000 TCRbeta sequences post- and pre-transplant. Changes in detection of donor-reactive sequences were tested with two-sided Fisher's exact tests. Here the immuneACCESS table is served through TCRdb, limited to in-frame sequences with V and J called. Missing clones are a known gap in these copies; in checked studies unresolved V genes cover under half, and the rest lacks a known reason. V, J and clone size are taken as reported in that table, and D and trimming were inferred from the DNA itself. Present in this sample are more than 95,000 clones, 82% of which were seen just once. Over 0.75% of the sample is taken by the ten largest.

This TCR was recovered from a human donor who received a liver transplant. The chain is made from TRBV7-2 and TRBJ1-1; possibly the D gene is TRBD1, per 5 matching bases. Here the sequenced sample was CD4+ T cells from blood, taken before liver transplant. The nucleotide sequence reads TGTGCCAGCAGCACTCAGGGCGGCAACACTGAAGCTTTCTTT. The translation is CASSTQGGNTEAFF.